These 32 T cell receptor beta chains came from one sample sequenced in a study of CD8+ T cells in alopecia areata listed by TCRdb under 2018. Library preparation used the immunoSEQ multiplex PCR assay. For TCR sequencing, RNA was extracted from every sample and reverse transcribed into cDNA to serve as template. TCRdb obtained this table from immuneACCESS and retained in-frame rearrangements with V and J assigned. These tables miss some clones; where compared with another copy, unresolved V genes account for less than half of the shortfall, and the remainder is unexplained. The sample table lists more than 150,000 clones, approximately 50% of them with a count of one. The top ten clones comprise about 9.5% of the sample. The treatment or condition label, read with the paper, signifies: oral pan-JAK inhibitor, 5-10 mg twice daily. The input for sequencing was CD8+ T cells sorted from blood, taken at approximately week 52, from a patient treated with tofacitinib. Receptors originate from a human donor with alopecia areata.

This rearrangement joins TRBV7-9 to TRBJ1-2; D is unresolved. The CDR3 totals 13 residues. V dropped 4 bases and J dropped 4 bases, with 10 bases sitting between them. CDR1 and CDR2 from the germline V gene are SEHNR and FQNEAQ (reference sequence). The CDR3 protein is CASSSSSVYGYTF. DNA for the CDR3: TGTGCCAGCAGCTCCAGCAGCGTCTATGGCTACACCTTC.

The V call is TRBV27, the J call TRBJ2-1; no reliable D call. The CDR3 spans 16 residues. Trimming stripped 3 bases from V and 4 bases from J, with 16 bases between. From germline, CDR1 is MNHEY and CDR2 SMNVEV (reference sequence). CDR3 sequence: CASSFGWQPEYNEQFF. The CDR3 coding sequence is TGTGCCAGCAGTTTCGGATGGCAGCCGGAGTACAATGAGCAGTTCTTC.

V gene TRBV2 combines with J gene TRBJ1-2; 8 bases map to TRBD1. The CDR3 is made up of 14 amino acids. From germline, CDR1 is SNHLY and CDR2 FYNNEI. Trimming at V came to 5 bases and at J to 7 bases, leaving 9 bases not matched to a gene. Here the CDR3 reads CASSIRGRRSGYTF. The DNA of the CDR3 is TGTGCCAGCAGTATCAGGGGGCGACGGTCTGGCTACACCTTC. The full variable domain, with the rest looked up from reference TRBV2 and TRBJ1-2, is EPEVTQTPSHQVTQMGQEVILRCVPISNHLYFYWYRQILGQKVEFLVSFYNNEISEKSEIFDDQFSVERPDGSNFTLKIRSTKLEDSAMYFCASSIRGRRSGYTFGSGTRLTVV.

This chain connects TRBV9 to TRBJ2-1; D is uncertain. Germline V lookup: CDR1 SGDLS, CDR2 YYNGEE. V dropped 0 bases and J dropped 1 base, with 8 bases sitting between them. This CDR3 region has 15 residues. As DNA, the CDR3 is TGTGCCAGCAGCGTAGATTCGGGTTCCTACAATGAGCAGTTCTTC. Protein product: CASSVDSGSYNEQFF. Complete variable domain (other parts from reference TRBV9 and TRBJ2-1): DSGVTQTPKHLITATGQRVTLRCSPRSGDLSVYWYQQSLDQGLQFLIQYYNGEERAKGNILERFSAQQFPDLHSELNLSSLELGDSALYFCASSVDSGSYNEQFFGPGTRLTVL.

The V gene is TRBV9, the J gene TRBJ2-7; TRBD2 is a possible D gene (6 bases). Germline loops: CDR1 SGDLS, CDR2 YYNGEE. The CDR3 is 14 residues long. Deletions cut 0 bases from V and 2 bases from J, with 9 bases between. The CDR3 DNA is TGTGCCAGCAGCGTAGGGACTACGACCTACGAGCAGTACTTC. Translating gives CASSVGTTTYEQYF.

J is TRBJ2-3 and V is TRBV4-1; D is unclear. With 0 bases removed from V and 5 bases from J, the gap between germline ends came to 15 bases. Germline V lookup: CDR1 MGHRA, CDR2 YSYEKL. CDR3 size: 16 residues. The CDR3 nucleotides are TGCGCCAGCAGCCAAGAATTTTCGGCTAACATAGATACGCAGTATTTT. This translates into CASSQEFSANIDTQYF.

V usage is TRBV7-9 and J usage is TRBJ2-2; D is possibly TRBD2 (5 bases). The germline CDR1 and CDR2 sequences are SEHNR and FQNEAQ (reference sequence). This CDR3 contains 15 residues. The V and J ends lost 5 bases and 2 bases respectively, with 12 bases between them. In nucleotides, the CDR3 is TGTGCCAGCAGCGCTGACCGGGGAAACACCGGGGAGCTGTTTTTT. Encoded protein: CASSADRGNTGELFF.

In nucleotides, the CDR3 is TGTGCCAGCAGCGGGGGGCCGCGACCAGATACGCAGTATTTT. Translated: CASSGGPRPDTQYF. V and J are TRBV7-9 and TRBJ2-3, with D perhaps matching TRBD1 or TRBD2 (6 bases each). Germline V gives CDR1 SEHNR, CDR2 FQNEAQ (reference sequence). V lost 5 bases and J lost 4, with 13 bases in between. The CDR3 runs 14 residues.

This chain joins TRBV2 and TRBJ2-2, with TRBD1 identical over 7 bases. Germline V lookup: CDR1 SNHLY, CDR2 FYNNEI. J lost 0 bases, V lost 5 bases, and 9 bases had no gene match. The CDR3 covers 17 residues. The DNA of the CDR3 is TGTGCCAGCAGTTCATACTGGACAGGCTCGAACACCGGGGAGCTGTTTTTT. This translates into CASSSYWTGSNTGELFF.

This clone has a single count. The chain combines TRBV11-2 with TRBJ1-3; D is ambiguous. Germline values: CDR1 SGHAT, CDR2 FQNNGV. Trimming removed 0 bases at V and 8 bases at J, with 11 bases between. This CDR3 is 14 amino acids long. The CDR3 loop reads CASSLDLRRHTIYF. The CDR3 DNA follows: TGTGCCAGCAGCTTAGATCTGAGAAGACACACCATATATTTT.

The genes are TRBV7-9 and TRBJ2-6; D unclear. Germline V lookup: CDR1 SEHNR, CDR2 FQNEAQ (reference sequence). The CDR3 totals 14 residues. V shed 6 bases and J shed 1 base, with 7 bases lying between them. Here the CDR3 DNA reads TGTGCCAGCAGAGACTTATCTGGGGCCAACGTCCTGACTTTC. Translation: CASRDLSGANVLTF.

The V call is TRBV2, the J call TRBJ1-3; D remains unclear. There are 13 residues in the CDR3. Germline loops: CDR1 SNHLY, CDR2 FYNNEI. Trimming stripped 5 bases from V and 8 bases from J, with 13 bases between. The chain's CDR3 is CASSTIWVDTIYF. CDR3 DNA sequence: TGTGCCAGCAGTACAATATGGGTTGACACCATATATTTT.

The chain recombines TRBV30 with TRBJ2-1; 7 bases map to TRBD2. The CDR3 covers 12 residues. CDR1 GTSNPN and CDR2 SVGIG come from the germline V gene (reference sequence). The junction had 0 bases not matched to a gene; V was cut back by 0 bases and J by 7 bases. In nucleotides, the CDR3 is TGTGCCTGGAGTGTACTAGCGAATGAGCAGTTCTTC. This translates into CAWSVLANEQFF.

This chain joins TRBV6-6 and TRBJ2-7, with TRBD2 as a possible D gene (5 bases). The germline V gene has CDR1 MNHNY and CDR2 SVGAGI (reference sequence). The CDR3 has 13 amino acids. V lost 6 bases and J lost 2, with 11 bases in between. The CDR3 sequence: CASSLSGAYEQYF. The CDR3 DNA is TGTGCCAGCAGCCTGTCCGGGGCCTACGAGCAGTACTTC.

V and J are TRBV19 and TRBJ1-5, with D tentatively TRBD1 (5 bases). The V and J ends lost 4 bases and 1 base respectively, with 8 bases between them. The length of the CDR3 is 14 residues. Germline CDR1 is LNHDA and CDR2 is SQIVND (reference sequence). CDR3 sequence reads: CASSTGPSNQPQHF. The CDR3 nucleotides read TGTGCCAGTAGTACAGGGCCGAGCAATCAGCCCCAGCATTTT.

V is TRBV25-1 and J is TRBJ2-1; maybe TRBD2 (6 bases). Germline-derived CDR1 and CDR2 are MGHDK and SYGVNS. Trimming removed 3 bases from V and 3 bases from J, with 15 bases in between. The CDR3 sequence is 16 residues long. The CDR3 here is CASSDTRGMGYNEQFF. The CDR3 DNA sequence: TGTGCCAGCAGTGACACCCGGGGGATGGGCTACAATGAGCAGTTCTTC.

V and J are TRBV6-1 and TRBJ1-5; a possible D gene is TRBD1 (5 bases). The CDR3 covers 14 residues. The germline V gene has CDR1 MNHNS and CDR2 SASEGT. The V and J ends lost 0 bases and 5 bases respectively, with 8 bases between them. CDR3 sequence (DNA): TGTGCCAGCAGTGAAGCCCAGGGCGATCAGCCCCAGCATTTT. It codes for CASSEAQGDQPQHF.

The CDR3 DNA sequence: TGTGCCAGCTCCCCAGATACACCGAACACTGAAGCTTTCTTT. It codes for CASSPDTPNTEAFF. The rearrangement joins TRBV9 to TRBJ1-1; no definite D call. CDR1 and CDR2 (germline): SGDLS, YYNGEE. The V and J ends lost 7 bases and 1 base respectively, with 14 bases between them. The CDR3 runs to 14 residues.

The rearrangement joins TRBV11-2 to TRBJ2-1, with a weak D call TRBD1 (6 bases). Germline CDR1 SGHAT, CDR2 FQNNGV. CDR3 length: 13 residues. V was cut by 0 bases and J by 6 bases, with 6 bases left in between. CDR3 coding DNA: TGTGCCAGCAGCTTAGAAGGGGGCAATGAGCAGTTCTTC. This translates into CASSLEGGNEQFF.

V usage is TRBV27 and J usage is TRBJ1-1; D ambiguous. The CDR3 is 13 residues long. V shed 2 bases and J shed 4 bases, with 8 bases lying between them. CDR1 is MNHEY, CDR2 SMNVEV, per germline (reference sequence). CDR3: CASSLGPSTEAFF. CDR3 in DNA: TGTGCCAGCAGTTTAGGGCCCAGCACTGAAGCTTTCTTT.

This chain connects TRBV9 to TRBJ2-2, with no clear D. Germline V gives CDR1 SGDLS, CDR2 YYNGEE. The length of the CDR3 is 13 residues. The V end was cut by 0 bases, the J end by 8 bases, with 8 bases between. CDR3 loop: CASSVERQGELFF. The CDR3 DNA reads as TGTGCCAGCAGCGTAGAGAGGCAGGGGGAGCTGTTTTTT.

The V call is TRBV30, the J call TRBJ1-2; D might be TRBD1 (5 bases). This CDR3 has 12 residues. Germline V lookup: CDR1 GTSNPN, CDR2 SVGIG (reference sequence). V lost 0 bases, J lost 6 bases, and 8 bases lay in between. Written as DNA, the CDR3 is TGTGCCTGGAGTGTACGGGGGGATGGCTACACCTTC. This codes for CAWSVRGDGYTF.

The chain carries TRBV27 and TRBJ1-5; 9 nucleotides line up with TRBD1. The V gene end was trimmed by 5 bases and the J gene end by 9 bases; junction bases not matched to a gene: 14. The germline CDR1 and CDR2 sequences are MNHEY and SMNVEV (reference sequence). This CDR3 contains 16 residues. CDR3: CASSPSTGGKSLPQHF. The CDR3 DNA follows: TGTGCCAGCAGTCCAAGTACAGGGGGCAAATCATTGCCCCAGCATTTT.

The chain links TRBV6-5 to TRBJ1-2; D not certain. CDR3 length: 12 amino acids. Per the germline V gene, CDR1 is MNHEY and CDR2 is SVGAGI. The V end lost 5 bases, the J end lost 5 bases, and 9 bases lay between the germline ends. Written as DNA, the CDR3 is TGTGCCAGCAGTACGAGCGGTTATGGCTACACCTTC. As protein: CASSTSGYGYTF.

CDR3 bases: TGTGCCAGCAGCCGCGGGGATGAAAAACTGTTTTTT. Translated: CASSRGDEKLFF. This chain joins TRBV6-5 and TRBJ1-4, with D hard to call. Per germline, CDR1 MNHEY and CDR2 SVGAGI. This CDR3 has 12 residues. Trimming stripped 6 bases from V and 6 bases from J, with 8 bases between.

The CDR3 coding sequence is TGTGCCAGCAGCCTTGAGGGACAGGGTGAAAAACTGTTTTTT. It translates to CASSLEGQGEKLFF. J is TRBJ1-4 and V is TRBV13; TRBD1 agrees at 9 bases. J lost 7 bases, V lost 5 bases, and 5 bases had no gene match. Germline lookup yields CDR1 PRHDT and CDR2 FYEKMQ (reference sequence). This CDR3 has 14 residues.

V is TRBV30 and J is TRBJ2-7, with 7 bases that match TRBD1. Germline lookup yields CDR1 GTSNPN and CDR2 SVGIG (reference sequence). This CDR3 is 13 amino acids long. Trimming cost V 2 bases and J 6 bases; bases outside gene matches: 7. The CDR3: CAWSTLGGSEQYF. The CDR3, as DNA: TGTGCCTGGAGTACATTAGGGGGCTCCGAGCAGTACTTC. Based on the CDR3 plus reference TRBV30 and TRBJ2-7, the full variable domain is SQTIHQWPATLVQPVGSPLSLECTVEGTSNPNLYWYRQAAGRGLQLLFYSVGIGQISSEVPQNLSASRPQDRQFILSSKKLLLSDSGFYLCAWSTLGGSEQYFGPGTRLTVT.

This clone has more than one count but fewer than ten. The junction departs from the called germline gene at one end, perhaps through a read error. This chain uses TRBV4-1 with TRBJ1-5; 8 bases line up with TRBD1. The CDR3 loop spans 16 amino acids. The V gene's germline CDR1 is MGHRA and CDR2 YSYEKL. The CDR3 nucleotides read TGCGCCAGCAGGCAAGTACAGGGGGGGGTCAATCAGCCCCAGCATTTT. This translates into CASRQVQGGVNQPQHF.

Sample share makes this clone medium-sized. Other nucleotide sequences in the sample specify the same CDR3. This chain uses TRBV7-9 with TRBJ2-7; D not resolved. V shed 5 bases and J shed 0 bases, with 5 bases lying between them. Germline loops: CDR1 SEHNR, CDR2 FQNEAQ (reference sequence). The CDR3 consists of 12 residues. CDR3 bases: TGTGCCAGCAGCCCGAGCTCCTACGAGCAGTACTTC. Amino acids: CASSPSSYEQYF.

This sequence joins TRBV30 and TRBJ2-1; perhaps TRBD2 as D (6 bases). V was cut by 4 bases and J by 7 bases, with 11 bases left in between. The germline V gene has CDR1 GTSNPN and CDR2 SVGIG (reference sequence). The CDR3 is 12 residues long. This CDR3 reads CAWNGGMNEQFF. For the CDR3, the DNA is TGTGCCTGGAATGGGGGGATGAATGAGCAGTTCTTC.

This clone was observed a handful of times. The rearrangement joins TRBV11-2 to TRBJ2-4, with 10 positions matching TRBD1. J was trimmed by 13 bases and V by 5 bases; bases with no gene match: 5. The length of the CDR3 is 12 residues. Germline V lookup: CDR1 SGHAT, CDR2 FQNNGV. The CDR3 here is CASSRQGAQQYF. CDR3 sequence (DNA): TGTGCCAGCAGCCGACAGGGGGCCCAACAGTACTTC.

CDR3 loop: CASSQSRLAGIGYEQYF. CDR3 DNA: TGCGCCAGCAGCCAATCCAGACTAGCGGGGATAGGGTACGAGCAGTACTTC. The genes are TRBV4-3 and TRBJ2-7, with 11 nucleotides matching TRBD2. CDR1 is LGHNA and CDR2 is YSLEER in the germline V gene. V was pared by 2 bases and J by 4 bases, with 10 bases of the junction left unmatched. This CDR3 comprises 17 residues.